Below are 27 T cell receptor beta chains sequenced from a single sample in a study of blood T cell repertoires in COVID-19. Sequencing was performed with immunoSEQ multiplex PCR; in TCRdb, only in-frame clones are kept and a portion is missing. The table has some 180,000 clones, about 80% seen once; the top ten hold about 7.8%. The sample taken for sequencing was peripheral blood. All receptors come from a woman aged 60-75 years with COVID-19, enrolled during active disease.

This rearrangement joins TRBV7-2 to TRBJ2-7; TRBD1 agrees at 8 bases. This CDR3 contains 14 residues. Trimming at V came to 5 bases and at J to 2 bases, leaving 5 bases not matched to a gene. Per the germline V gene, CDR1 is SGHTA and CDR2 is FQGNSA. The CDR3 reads CASSLTQGAYEQYF. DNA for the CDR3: TGTGCCAGCAGCCTAACACAGGGGGCCTACGAGCAGTACTTC. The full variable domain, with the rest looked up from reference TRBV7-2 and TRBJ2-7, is GAGVSQSPSNKVTEKGKDVELRCDPISGHTALYWYRQSLGQGLEFLIYFQGNSAPDKSGLPSDRFSAERTGGSVSTLTIQRTQQEDSAVYLCASSLTQGAYEQYFGPGTRLTVT.

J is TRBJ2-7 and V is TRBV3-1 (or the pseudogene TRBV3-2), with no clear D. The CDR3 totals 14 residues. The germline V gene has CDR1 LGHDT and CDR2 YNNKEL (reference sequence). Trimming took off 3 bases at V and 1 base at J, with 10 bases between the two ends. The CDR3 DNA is TGTGCCAGCAGCCAGGTGAGAAATTCCTACGAGCAGTACTTC. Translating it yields CASSQVRNSYEQYF.

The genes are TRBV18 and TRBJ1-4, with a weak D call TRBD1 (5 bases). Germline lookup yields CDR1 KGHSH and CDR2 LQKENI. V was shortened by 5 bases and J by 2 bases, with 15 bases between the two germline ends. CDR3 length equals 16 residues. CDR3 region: CASSTLRAGTNEKLFF. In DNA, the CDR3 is TGTGCCAGCTCAACCCTCAGGGCTGGGACTAATGAAAAACTGTTTTTT.

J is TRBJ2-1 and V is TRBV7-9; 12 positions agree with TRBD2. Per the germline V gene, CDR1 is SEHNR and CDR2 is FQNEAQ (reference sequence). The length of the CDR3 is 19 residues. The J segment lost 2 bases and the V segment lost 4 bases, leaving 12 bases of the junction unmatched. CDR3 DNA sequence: TGTGCCAGCAGCTCTAGAGCCCCCACTAGCGGGAGGACCTACAATGAGCAGTTCTTC. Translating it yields CASSSRAPTSGRTYNEQFF.

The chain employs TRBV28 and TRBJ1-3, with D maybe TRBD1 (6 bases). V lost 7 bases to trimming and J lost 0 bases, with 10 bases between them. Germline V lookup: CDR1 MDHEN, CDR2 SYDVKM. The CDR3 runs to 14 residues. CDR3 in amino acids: CASTKQGSGNTIYF. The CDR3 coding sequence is TGTGCCAGCACCAAACAGGGCTCTGGAAACACCATATATTTT.

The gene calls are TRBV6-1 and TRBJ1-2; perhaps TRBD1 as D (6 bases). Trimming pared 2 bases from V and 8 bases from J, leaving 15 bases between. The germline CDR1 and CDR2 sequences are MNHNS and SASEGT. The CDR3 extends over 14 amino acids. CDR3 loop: CASSERGGPRGYTF. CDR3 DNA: TGTGCCAGCAGTGAAAGGGGGGGGCCCCGAGGCTACACCTTC.

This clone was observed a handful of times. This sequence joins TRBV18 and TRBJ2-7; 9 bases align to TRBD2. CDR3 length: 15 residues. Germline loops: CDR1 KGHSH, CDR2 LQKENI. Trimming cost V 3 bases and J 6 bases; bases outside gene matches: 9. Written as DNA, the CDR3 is TGTGCCAGCTCACCTTTGGAGAGCGGGAGGTCCGAGCAGTACTTC. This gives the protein CASSPLESGRSEQYF.

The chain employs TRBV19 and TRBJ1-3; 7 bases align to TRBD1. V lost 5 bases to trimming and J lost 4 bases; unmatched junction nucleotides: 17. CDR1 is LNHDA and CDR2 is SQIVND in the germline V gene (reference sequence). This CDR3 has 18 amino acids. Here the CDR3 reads CASSSYNTDRVTGNTIYF. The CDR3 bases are TGTGCCAGTAGTTCCTACAACACCGACAGGGTGACAGGAAACACCATATATTTT.

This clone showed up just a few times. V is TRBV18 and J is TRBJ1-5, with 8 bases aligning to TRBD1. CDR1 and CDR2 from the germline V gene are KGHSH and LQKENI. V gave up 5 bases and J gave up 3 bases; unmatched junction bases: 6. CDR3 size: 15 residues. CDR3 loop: CASSWGQDNNQPQHF. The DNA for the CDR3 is TGTGCCAGCTCATGGGGACAGGATAACAATCAGCCCCAGCATTTT.

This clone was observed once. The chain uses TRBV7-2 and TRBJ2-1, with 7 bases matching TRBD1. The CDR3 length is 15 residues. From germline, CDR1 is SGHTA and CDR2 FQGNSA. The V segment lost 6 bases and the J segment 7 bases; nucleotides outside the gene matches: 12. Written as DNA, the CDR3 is TGTGCCAGCAGGGGTACAGGGGCGCCCCATAATGAGCAGTTCTTC. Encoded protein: CASRGTGAPHNEQFF.

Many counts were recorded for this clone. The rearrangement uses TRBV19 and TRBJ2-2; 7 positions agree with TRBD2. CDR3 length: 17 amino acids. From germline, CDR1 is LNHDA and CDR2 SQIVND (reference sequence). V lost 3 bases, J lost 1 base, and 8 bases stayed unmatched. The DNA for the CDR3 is TGTGCCAGTAGTATTTTTGGACTAGAAAGGAACACCGGGGAGCTGTTTTTT. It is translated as CASSIFGLERNTGELFF.

In nucleotides, the CDR3 is TGTGCCAGCAGCGTAGTCACTAGCGGGGGTGAGCAGTTCTTC. Its protein product is CASSVVTSGGEQFF. V and J are TRBV9 and TRBJ2-1; TRBD2 matches 11 bases. V lost 0 bases to trimming and J lost 9 bases; unmatched junction nucleotides: 2. This CDR3 is built from 14 residues. Per germline, CDR1 SGDLS and CDR2 YYNGEE.

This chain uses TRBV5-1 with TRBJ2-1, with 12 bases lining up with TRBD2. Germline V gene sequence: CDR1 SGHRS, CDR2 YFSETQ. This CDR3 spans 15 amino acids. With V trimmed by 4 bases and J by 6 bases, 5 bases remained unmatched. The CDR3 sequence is CASSVTSGSGNEQFF. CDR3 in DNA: TGCGCCAGCAGCGTGACTAGCGGGAGTGGCAATGAGCAGTTCTTC.

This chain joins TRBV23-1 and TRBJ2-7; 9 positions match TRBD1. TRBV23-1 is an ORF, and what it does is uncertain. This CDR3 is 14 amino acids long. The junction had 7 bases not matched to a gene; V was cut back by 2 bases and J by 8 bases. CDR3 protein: CASSQGDRENKQYV. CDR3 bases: TGCGCCAGCAGTCAAGGGGACAGGGAAAACAAGCAGTACGTC.

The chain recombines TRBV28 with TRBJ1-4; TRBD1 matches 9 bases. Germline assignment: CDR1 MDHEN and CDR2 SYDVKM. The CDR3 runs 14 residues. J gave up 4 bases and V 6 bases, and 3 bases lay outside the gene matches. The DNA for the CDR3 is TGTGCCAGCAGGGGACAGGGCGATAATGAAAAACTGTTTTTT. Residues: CASRGQGDNEKLFF.

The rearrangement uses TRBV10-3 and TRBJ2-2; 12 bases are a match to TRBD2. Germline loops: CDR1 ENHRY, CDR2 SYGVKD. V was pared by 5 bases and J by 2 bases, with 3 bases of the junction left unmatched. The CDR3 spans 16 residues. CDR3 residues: CAISRLAGENTGELFF. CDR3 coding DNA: TGTGCCATCAGTAGACTAGCGGGAGAAAACACCGGGGAGCTGTTTTTT.

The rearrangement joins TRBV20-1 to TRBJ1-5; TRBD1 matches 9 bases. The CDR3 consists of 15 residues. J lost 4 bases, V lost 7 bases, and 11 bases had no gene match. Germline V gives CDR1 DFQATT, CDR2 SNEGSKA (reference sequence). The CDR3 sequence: CSVSTGTGRNQPQHF. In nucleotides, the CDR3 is TGCAGTGTTAGTACGGGGACAGGGCGAAATCAGCCCCAGCATTTT.

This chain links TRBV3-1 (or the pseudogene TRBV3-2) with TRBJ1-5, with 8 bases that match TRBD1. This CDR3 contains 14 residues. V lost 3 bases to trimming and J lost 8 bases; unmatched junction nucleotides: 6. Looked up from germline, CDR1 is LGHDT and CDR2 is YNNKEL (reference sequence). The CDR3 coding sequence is TGTGCCAGCAGCCACGCGGACAGGGACGAGCCCCAGCATTTT. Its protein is CASSHADRDEPQHF.

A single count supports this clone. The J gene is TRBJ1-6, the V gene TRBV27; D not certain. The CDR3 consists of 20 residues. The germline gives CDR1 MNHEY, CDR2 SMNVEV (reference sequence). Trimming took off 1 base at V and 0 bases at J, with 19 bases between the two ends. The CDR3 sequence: CASSLYPLLRSSSYNSPLHF. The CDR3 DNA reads TGTGCCAGCAGTTTATACCCCTTACTCCGATCTAGCTCCTATAATTCACCCCTCCACTTT.

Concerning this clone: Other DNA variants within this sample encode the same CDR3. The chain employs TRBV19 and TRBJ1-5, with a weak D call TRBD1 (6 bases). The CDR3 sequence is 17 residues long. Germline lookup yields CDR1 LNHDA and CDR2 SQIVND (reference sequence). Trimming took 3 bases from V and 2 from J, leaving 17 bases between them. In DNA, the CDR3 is TGTGCCAGTAGTATTGGGTCGGGCCCAGGGGGCAATCAGCCCCAGCATTTT. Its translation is CASSIGSGPGGNQPQHF.

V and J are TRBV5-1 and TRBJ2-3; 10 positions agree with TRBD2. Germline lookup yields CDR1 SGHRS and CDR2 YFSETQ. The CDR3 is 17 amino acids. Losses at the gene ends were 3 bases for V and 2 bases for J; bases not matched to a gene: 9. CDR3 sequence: CASSYSIAGGTTDTQYF. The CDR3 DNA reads TGCGCCAGCAGCTACTCAATAGCGGGAGGTACCACAGATACGCAGTATTTT.

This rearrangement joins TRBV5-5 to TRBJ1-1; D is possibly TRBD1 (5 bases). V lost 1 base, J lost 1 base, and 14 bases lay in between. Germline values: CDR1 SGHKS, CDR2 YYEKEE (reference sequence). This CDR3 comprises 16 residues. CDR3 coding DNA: TGTGCCAGCAGCTTGATGACAGCCGGTACGAACACTGAAGCTTTCTTT. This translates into CASSLMTAGTNTEAFF.

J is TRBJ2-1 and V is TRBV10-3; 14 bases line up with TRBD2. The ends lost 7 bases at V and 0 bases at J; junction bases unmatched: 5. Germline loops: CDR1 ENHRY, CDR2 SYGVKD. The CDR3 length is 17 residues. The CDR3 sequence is CAITGLAGGDSYNEQFF. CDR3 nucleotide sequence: TGTGCCATCACCGGACTAGCGGGAGGCGACTCCTACAATGAGCAGTTCTTC.

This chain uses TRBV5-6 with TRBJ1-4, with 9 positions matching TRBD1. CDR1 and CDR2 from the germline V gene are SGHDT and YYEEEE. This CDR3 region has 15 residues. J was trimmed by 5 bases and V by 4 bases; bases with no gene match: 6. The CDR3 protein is CASSRGTGKNEKLFF. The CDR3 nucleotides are TGTGCCAGCAGCCGAGGGACAGGGAAAAATGAAAAACTGTTTTTT.

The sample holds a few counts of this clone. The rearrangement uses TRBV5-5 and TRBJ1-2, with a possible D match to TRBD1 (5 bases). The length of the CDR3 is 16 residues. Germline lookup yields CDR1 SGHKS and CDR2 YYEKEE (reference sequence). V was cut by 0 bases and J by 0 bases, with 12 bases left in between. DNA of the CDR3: TGTGCCAGCAGCTTGGCAGGGTACTCCCCTAACTATGGCTACACCTTC. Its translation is CASSLAGYSPNYGYTF.

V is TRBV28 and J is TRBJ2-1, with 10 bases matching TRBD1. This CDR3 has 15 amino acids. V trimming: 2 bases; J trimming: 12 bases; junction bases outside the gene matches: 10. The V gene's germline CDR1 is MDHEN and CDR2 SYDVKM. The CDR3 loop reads CASSLGTGALPGQFF. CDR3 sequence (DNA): TGTGCCAGCAGTTTAGGGACAGGGGCCCTCCCGGGGCAGTTCTTC.

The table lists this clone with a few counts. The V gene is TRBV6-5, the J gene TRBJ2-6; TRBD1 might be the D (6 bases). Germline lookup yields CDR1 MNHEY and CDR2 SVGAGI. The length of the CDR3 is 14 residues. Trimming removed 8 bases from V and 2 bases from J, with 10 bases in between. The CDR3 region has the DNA TGTGCCAGCCTCAGGGGCCCTGGGGCCAACGTCCTGACTTTC. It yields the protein CASLRGPGANVLTF.